The source of this T cell receptor beta chain is a study of cytomegalovirus exposure and HLA in healthy donors. Turning to the study itself: Unique TCR beta sequences numbering over 100 million came from about 180 million T cells in an earlier analysis.

This clone has only one observation. The CDR3 length is 15 residues. V lost 5 bases, J lost 5 bases, and 7 bases stayed unmatched. Germline CDR1 is MNHEY and CDR2 is SMNVEV (reference sequence). The PCR contained 60 Vbeta and 13 Jbeta primers. Assay: immunoSEQ multiplex PCR; the TCRdb copy retains only in-frame clones and omits some. The sample lists approximately 110,000 clones, 75% to 85% seen once, with 5% to 6.5% in the top ten. Source material: PBMCs. The V gene is TRBV27, the J gene TRBJ2-5, with 11 bases identical to TRBD1. The sequence was obtained from a man aged 18 to 30 in good health and CMV-seronegative. The CDR3 here is CASSRTGGRGETQYF. CDR3 nucleotides: TGTGCCAGCAGTCGGACAGGGGGCAGGGGGGAGACCCAGTACTTC.